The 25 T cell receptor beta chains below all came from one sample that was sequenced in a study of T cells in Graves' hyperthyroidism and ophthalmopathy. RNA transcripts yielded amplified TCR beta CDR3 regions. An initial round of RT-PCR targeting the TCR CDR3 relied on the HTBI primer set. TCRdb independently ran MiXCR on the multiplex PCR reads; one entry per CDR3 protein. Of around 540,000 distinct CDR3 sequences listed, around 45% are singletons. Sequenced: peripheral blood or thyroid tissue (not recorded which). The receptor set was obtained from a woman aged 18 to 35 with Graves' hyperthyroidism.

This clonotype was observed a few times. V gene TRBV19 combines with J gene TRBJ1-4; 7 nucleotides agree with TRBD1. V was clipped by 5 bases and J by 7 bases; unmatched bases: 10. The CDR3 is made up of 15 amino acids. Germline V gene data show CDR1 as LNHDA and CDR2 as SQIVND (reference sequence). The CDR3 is CASSDLQGLGEKLFF. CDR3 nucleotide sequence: TGTGCCAGTAGTGACCTACAGGGGCTGGGTGAAAAACTGTTTTTT.

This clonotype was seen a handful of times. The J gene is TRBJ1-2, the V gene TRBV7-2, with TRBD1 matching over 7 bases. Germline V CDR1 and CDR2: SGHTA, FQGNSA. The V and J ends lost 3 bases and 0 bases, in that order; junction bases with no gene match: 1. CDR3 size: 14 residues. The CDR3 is CASSFGTANYGYTF. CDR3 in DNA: TGTGCCAGCAGCTTCGGGACAGCTAACTATGGCTACACCTTC.

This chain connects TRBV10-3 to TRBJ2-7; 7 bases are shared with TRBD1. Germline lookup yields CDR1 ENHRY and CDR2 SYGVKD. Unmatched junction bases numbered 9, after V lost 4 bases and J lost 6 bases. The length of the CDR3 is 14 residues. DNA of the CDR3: TGTGCCATCAGTGCTGACAGGGCCTTCGGCGAGCAGTACTTC. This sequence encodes CAISADRAFGEQYF.

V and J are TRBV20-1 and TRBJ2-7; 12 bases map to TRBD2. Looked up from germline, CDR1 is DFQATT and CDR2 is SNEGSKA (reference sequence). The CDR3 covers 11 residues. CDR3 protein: CETSGSYEQYF. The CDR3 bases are TGCGAGACTAGCGGGAGTTACGAGCAGTACTTC.

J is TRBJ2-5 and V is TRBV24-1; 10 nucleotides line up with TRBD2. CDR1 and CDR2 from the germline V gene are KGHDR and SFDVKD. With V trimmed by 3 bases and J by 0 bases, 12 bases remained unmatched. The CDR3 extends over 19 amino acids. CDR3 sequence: CATSDIHPGLAEYQETQYF. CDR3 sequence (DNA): TGTGCCACCAGTGATATACACCCCGGACTAGCGGAGTACCAAGAGACCCAGTACTTC.

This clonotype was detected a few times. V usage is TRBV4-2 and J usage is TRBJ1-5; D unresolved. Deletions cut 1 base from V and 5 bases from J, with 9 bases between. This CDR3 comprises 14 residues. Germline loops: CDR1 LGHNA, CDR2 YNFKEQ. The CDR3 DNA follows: TGTGCCAGCAGCCAAGTGGACGGACATCAGCCCCAGCATTTT. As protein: CASSQVDGHQPQHF.

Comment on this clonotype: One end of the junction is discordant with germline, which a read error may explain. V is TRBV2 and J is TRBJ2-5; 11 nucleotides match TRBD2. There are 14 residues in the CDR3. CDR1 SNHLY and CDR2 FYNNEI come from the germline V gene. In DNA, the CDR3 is TGTGCCAGCAGTGAGGTTAGGGGACTAGCGGCCATGAACTTC. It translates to CASSEVRGLAAMNF.

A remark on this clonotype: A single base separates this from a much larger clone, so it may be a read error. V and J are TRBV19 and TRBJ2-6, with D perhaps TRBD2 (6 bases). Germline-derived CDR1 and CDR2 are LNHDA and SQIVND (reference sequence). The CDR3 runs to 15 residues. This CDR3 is CASRAAGTGTNVLTF. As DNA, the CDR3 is TGTGCCAGTAGGGCGGCAGGGACTGGGACCAACGTCCTGACTTTC.

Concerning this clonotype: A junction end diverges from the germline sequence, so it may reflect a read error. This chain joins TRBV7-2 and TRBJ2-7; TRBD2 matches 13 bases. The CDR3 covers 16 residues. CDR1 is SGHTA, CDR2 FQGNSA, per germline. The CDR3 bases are TGTGCCAGCAGCTTGCTACTAGCGGGAGGGCCCGGCGAGCAGTGCTTC. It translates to CASSLLLAGGPGEQCF.

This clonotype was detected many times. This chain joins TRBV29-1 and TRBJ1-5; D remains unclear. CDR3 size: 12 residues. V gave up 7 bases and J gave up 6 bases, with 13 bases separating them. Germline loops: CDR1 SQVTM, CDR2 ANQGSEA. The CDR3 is CSAEIVGQPQHF. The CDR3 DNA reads TGCAGCGCTGAGATTGTAGGTCAGCCCCAGCATTTT.

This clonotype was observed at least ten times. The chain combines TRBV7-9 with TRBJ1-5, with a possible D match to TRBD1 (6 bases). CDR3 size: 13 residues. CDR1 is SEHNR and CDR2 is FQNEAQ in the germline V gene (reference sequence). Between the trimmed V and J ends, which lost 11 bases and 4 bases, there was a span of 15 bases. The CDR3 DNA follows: TGTGCCGGGAGCGGACAGACGAATCAGCCCCAGCATTTT. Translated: CAGSGQTNQPQHF.

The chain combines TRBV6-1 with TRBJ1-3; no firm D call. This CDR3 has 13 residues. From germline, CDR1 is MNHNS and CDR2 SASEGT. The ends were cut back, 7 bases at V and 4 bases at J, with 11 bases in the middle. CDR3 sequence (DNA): TGTGCCAGCATCGACGCTGGCGGAAACACCATATATTTT. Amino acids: CASIDAGGNTIYF.

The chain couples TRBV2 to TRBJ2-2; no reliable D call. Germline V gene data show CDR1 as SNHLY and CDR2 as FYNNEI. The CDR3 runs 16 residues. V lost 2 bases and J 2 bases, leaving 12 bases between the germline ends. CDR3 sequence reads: CASSETRAANTGELFF. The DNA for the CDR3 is TGTGCCAGCAGTGAAACCCGGGCCGCTAACACCGGGGAGCTGTTTTTT. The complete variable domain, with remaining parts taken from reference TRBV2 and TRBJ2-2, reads EPEVTQTPSHQVTQMGQEVILRCVPISNHLYFYWYRQILGQKVEFLVSFYNNEISEKSEIFDDQFSVERPDGSNFTLKIRSTKLEDSAMYFCASSETRAANTGELFFGEGSRLTVL.

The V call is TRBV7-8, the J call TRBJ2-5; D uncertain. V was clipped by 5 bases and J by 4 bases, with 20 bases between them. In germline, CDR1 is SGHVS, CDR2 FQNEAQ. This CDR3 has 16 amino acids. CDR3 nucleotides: TGTGCCAGCAGCAAGGCCGTGACCCCCTCCGGAGAGACCCAGTACTTC. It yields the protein CASSKAVTPSGETQYF.

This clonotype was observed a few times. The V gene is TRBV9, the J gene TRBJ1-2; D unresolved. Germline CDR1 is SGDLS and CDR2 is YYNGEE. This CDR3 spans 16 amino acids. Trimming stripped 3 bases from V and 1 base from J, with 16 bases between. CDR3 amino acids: CASSESGSRLNYGYTF. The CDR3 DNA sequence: TGTGCCAGCAGCGAGAGTGGGAGCCGTCTTAACTATGGCTACACCTTC.

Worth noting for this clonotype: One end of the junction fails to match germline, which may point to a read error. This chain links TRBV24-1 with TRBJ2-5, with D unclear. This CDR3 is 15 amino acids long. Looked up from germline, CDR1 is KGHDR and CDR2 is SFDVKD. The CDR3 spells CASSPTPTQQETQYF. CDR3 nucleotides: TGTGCCAGCAGTCCCACCCCGACACAGCAAGAGACCCAGTACTTC.

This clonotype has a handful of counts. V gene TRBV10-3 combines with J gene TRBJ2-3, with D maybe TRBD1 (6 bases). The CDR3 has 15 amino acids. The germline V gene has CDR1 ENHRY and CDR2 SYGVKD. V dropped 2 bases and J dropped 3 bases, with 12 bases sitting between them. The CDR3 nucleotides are TGTGCCATCAGTGAGCTTGGACAGACAACAGATACGCAGTATTTT. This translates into CAISELGQTTDTQYF.

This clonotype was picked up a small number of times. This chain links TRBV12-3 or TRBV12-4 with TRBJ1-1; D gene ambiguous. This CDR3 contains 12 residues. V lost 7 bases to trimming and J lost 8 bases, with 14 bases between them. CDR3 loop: CASTSVKGEAFF. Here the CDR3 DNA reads TGTGCCAGCACCTCGGTGAAGGGCGAAGCTTTCTTT.

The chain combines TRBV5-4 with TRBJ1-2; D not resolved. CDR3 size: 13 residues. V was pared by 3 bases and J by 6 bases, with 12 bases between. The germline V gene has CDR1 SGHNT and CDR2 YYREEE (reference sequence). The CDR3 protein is CASSSAGYHGYTF. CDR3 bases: TGTGCCAGCAGCTCGGCGGGGTATCATGGCTACACCTTC.

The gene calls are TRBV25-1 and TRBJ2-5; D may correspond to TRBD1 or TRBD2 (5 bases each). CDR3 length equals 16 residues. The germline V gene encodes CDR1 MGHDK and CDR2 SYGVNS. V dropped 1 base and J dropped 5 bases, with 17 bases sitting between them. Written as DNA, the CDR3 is TGTGCCAGCAGTGAATTCCGGGACGGAGAGGGCGAGACCCAGTACTTC. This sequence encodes CASSEFRDGEGETQYF.

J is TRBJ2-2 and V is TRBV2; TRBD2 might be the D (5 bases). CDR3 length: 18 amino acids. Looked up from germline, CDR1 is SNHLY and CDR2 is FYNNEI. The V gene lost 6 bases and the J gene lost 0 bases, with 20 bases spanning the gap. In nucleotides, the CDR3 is TGTGCCAGCAGATCAACTAGGGAGCCTTACGCGAACACCGGGGAGCTGTTTTTT. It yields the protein CASRSTREPYANTGELFF.

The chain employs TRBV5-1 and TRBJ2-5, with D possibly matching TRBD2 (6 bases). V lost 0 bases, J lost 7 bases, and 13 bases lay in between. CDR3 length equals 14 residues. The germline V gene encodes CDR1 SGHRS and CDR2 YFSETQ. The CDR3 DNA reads TGCGCCAGCAGCTTGGACCTTAGCGGCCGGACCCAGTACTTC. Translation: CASSLDLSGRTQYF.

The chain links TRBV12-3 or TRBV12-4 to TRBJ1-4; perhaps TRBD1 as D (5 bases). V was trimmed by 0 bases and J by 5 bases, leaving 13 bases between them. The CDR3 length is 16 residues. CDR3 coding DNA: TGTGCCAGCAGTTTAGCAACCGGGACGGAGAATGAAAAACTGTTTTTT. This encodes CASSLATGTENEKLFF.

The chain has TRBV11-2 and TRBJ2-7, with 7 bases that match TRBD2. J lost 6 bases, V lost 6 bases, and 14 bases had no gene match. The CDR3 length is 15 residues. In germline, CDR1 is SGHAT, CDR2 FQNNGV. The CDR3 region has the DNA TGTGCCAGCAGGGGGGGACTATCCTATGTCGGCGAGCAGTACTTC. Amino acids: CASRGGLSYVGEQYF.

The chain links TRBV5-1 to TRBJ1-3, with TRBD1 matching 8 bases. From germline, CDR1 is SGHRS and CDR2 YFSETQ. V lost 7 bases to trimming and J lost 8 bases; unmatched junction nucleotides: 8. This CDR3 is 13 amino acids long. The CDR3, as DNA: TGCGCCAGCGCAGGGGGCATGACGGACACCATATATTTT. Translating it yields CASAGGMTDTIYF.